Below, 6 T cell receptor beta chains from the same sample are listed, as sequenced in a study of vaccination effects on CD4 cells after COVID-19. TCRdb's copy holds only in-frame clones and misses some; the assay was immunoSEQ multiplex PCR. The sample consists of 20,000 to 30,000 clones, 65% to 85% of them appearing once. No cognate antigen is known for these TCRs. With the ViraFEST assay, the study expanded antigen-specific CD4+ T cells using viral peptide pools, then sequenced them. Isolation of CD4+ T cells took place after around 10 days of culture. Documented for the person is a PCR-confirmed SARS-CoV-2 infection occurring between March and December 2020. The source was CD4+ T cells from PBMCs cultured with HCoV-NL63 spike peptides, collected before COVID-19 vaccination. These receptors all stem from a human donor who had a prior SARS-CoV-2 infection.

This clone is a singleton in its sample. The J gene is TRBJ2-3, the V gene TRBV9, with TRBD2 matching 10 bases. There are 16 residues in the CDR3. Germline values: CDR1 SGDLS, CDR2 YYNGEE. The V segment lost 3 bases and the J segment 0 bases; nucleotides outside the gene matches: 4. As DNA, the CDR3 is TGTGCCAGCAGCGAATATAGCGGGAGGAGCACAGATACGCAGTATTTT. It translates to CASSEYSGRSTDTQYF.

V is TRBV30 and J is TRBJ1-2; 8 bases line up with TRBD1. The V segment lost 5 bases and the J segment 4 bases; nucleotides outside the gene matches: 6. The CDR3 totals 13 residues. Looked up from germline, CDR1 is GTSNPN and CDR2 is SVGIG (reference sequence). The CDR3 DNA follows: TGTGCCTGGTCCGATCAGGGGGCCTATGGCTACACCTTC. Amino acids: CAWSDQGAYGYTF.

The chain recombines TRBV9 with TRBJ2-2; D is possibly TRBD2 (5 bases). V lost 6 bases, J lost 4 bases, and 7 bases lay in between. The germline gives CDR1 SGDLS, CDR2 YYNGEE. The CDR3 runs 12 residues. CDR3 region: CASTGLTGELFF. DNA of the CDR3: TGTGCCAGCACCGGACTCACCGGGGAGCTGTTTTTT.

The chain recombines TRBV5-1 with TRBJ1-4, with D possibly matching TRBD1 (5 bases). The V and J ends lost 4 bases and 7 bases respectively, with 14 bases between them. This CDR3 contains 14 residues. Per the germline V gene, CDR1 is SGHRS and CDR2 is YFSETQ. In nucleotides, the CDR3 is TGCGCCAGCAGCGTTCAGGGTGGCGGTGAAAAACTGTTTTTT. Protein: CASSVQGGGEKLFF.

The chain is built from TRBV7-9 and TRBJ1-3, with unresolved D. Trimming took off 1 base at V and 3 bases at J, with 7 bases between the two ends. Germline CDR1 reads SEHNR; CDR2 reads FQNEAQ (reference sequence). CDR3 length: 14 residues. The CDR3 region is CASSLGEIGNTIYF. The CDR3 nucleotides read TGTGCCAGCAGCTTAGGCGAAATTGGAAACACCATATATTTT.

The rearrangement uses TRBV5-1 and TRBJ2-3; perhaps TRBD2 as D (7 bases). Germline CDR1 reads SGHRS; CDR2 reads YFSETQ. The CDR3 length is 16 residues. Trimming left V 0 bases short and J 2 bases short, with 13 bases between. Written as DNA, the CDR3 is TGCGCCAGCAGCTTGGGACGGGGGGACACCACAGATACGCAGTATTTT. Translated: CASSLGRGDTTDTQYF.